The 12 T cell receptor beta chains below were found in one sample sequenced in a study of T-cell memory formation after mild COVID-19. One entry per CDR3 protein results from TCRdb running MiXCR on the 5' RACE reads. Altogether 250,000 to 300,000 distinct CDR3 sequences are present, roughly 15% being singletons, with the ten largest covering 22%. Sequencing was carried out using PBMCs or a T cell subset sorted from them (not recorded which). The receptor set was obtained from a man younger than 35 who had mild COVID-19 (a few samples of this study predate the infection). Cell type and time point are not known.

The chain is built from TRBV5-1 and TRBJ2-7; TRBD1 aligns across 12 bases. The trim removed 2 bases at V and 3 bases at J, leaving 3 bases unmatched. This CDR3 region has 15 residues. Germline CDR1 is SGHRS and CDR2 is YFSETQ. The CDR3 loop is CASSFGTGGFYEQYF. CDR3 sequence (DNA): TGCGCCAGCAGCTTCGGGACAGGGGGCTTCTACGAGCAGTACTTC. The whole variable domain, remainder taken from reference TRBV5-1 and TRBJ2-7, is KAGVTQTPRYLIKTRGQQVTLSCSPISGHRSVSWYQQTPGQGLQFLFEYFSETQRNKGNFPGRFSGRQFSNSRSEMNVSTLELGDSALYLCASSFGTGGFYEQYFGPGTRLTVT.

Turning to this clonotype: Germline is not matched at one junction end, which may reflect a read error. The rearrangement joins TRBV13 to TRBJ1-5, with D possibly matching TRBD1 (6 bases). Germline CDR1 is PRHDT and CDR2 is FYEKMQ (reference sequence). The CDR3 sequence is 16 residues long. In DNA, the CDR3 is TGTGCCAGCAGGTTAGGCCCAGGGACAAGGGCACAGCCCCAGCATTTT. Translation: CASRLGPGTRAQPQHF.

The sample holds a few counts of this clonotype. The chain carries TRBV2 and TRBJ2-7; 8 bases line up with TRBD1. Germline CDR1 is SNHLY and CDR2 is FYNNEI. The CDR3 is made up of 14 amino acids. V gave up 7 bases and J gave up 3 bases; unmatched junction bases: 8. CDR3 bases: TGTGCCAGCACCTCCGGACAGGGAGTCTACGAGCAGTACGTC. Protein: CASTSGQGVYEQYV.

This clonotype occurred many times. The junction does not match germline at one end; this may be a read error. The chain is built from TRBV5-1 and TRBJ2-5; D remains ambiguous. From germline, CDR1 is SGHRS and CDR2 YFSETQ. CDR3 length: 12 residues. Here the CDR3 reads CASSLDGETQYF. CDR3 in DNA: TGTGCCAGCAGCTTAGATGGAGAGACCCAGTACTTC. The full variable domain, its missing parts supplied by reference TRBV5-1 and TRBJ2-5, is KAGVTQTPRYLIKTRGQQVTLSCSPISGHRSVSWYQQTPGQGLQFLFEYFSETQRNKGNFPGRFSGRQFSNSRSEMNVSTLELGDSALYLCASSLDGETQYFGPGTRLLVL.

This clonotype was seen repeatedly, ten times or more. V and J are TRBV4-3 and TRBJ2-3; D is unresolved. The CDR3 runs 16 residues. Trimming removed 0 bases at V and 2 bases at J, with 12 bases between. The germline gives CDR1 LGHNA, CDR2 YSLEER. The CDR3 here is CASSQDWVSSTDTQYF. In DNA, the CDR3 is TGCGCCAGCAGCCAAGACTGGGTTTCCTCCACAGATACGCAGTATTTT.

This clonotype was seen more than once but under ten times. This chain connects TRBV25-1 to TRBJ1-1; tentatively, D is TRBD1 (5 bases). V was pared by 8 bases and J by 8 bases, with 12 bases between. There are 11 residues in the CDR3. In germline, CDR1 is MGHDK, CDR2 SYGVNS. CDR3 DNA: TGTGCCAGCGGAACGGGGGGGGAAGCTTTCTTT. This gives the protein CASGTGGEAFF.

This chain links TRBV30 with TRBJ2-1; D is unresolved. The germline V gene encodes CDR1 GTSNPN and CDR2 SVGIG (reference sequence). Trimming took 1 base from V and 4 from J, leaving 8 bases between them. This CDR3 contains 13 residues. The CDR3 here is CAWSASLYNEQFF. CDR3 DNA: TGTGCCTGGAGTGCCTCCCTATACAATGAGCAGTTCTTC.

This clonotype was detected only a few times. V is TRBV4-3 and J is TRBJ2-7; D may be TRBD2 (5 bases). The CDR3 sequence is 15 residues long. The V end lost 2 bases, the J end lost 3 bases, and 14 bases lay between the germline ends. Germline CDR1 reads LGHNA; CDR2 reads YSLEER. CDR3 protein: CASSQTRTGLYEQYF. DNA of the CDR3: TGCGCCAGCAGCCAAACGCGGACTGGGCTCTACGAGCAGTACTTC.

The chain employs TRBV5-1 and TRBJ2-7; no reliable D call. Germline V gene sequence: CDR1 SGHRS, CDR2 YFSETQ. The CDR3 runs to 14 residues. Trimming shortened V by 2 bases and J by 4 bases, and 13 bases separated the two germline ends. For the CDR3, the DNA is TGCGCCAGCAGCTTTACGGGTCCGGAATACGAGCAGTACTTC. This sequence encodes CASSFTGPEYEQYF.

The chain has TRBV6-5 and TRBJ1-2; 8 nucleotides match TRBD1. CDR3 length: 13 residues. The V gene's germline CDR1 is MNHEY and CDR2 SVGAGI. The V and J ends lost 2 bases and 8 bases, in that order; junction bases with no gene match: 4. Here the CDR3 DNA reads TGTGCCAGCAGTTACCAGGGGGCGCGGGGCTACACCTTC. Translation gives CASSYQGARGYTF.

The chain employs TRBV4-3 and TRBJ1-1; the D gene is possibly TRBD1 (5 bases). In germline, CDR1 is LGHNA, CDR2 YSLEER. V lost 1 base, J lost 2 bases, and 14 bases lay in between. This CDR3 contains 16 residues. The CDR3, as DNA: TGCGCCAGCAGCCAAGGGGTGTTTGGGGCAAACACTGAAGCTTTCTTT. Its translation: CASSQGVFGANTEAFF.

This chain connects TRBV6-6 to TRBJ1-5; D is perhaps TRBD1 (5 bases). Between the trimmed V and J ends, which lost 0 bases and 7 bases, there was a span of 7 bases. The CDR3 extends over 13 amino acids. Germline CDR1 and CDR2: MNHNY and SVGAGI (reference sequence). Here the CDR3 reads CASSYSGAQPQHF. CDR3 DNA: TGTGCCAGCAGTTACTCCGGGGCGCAGCCCCAGCATTTT.